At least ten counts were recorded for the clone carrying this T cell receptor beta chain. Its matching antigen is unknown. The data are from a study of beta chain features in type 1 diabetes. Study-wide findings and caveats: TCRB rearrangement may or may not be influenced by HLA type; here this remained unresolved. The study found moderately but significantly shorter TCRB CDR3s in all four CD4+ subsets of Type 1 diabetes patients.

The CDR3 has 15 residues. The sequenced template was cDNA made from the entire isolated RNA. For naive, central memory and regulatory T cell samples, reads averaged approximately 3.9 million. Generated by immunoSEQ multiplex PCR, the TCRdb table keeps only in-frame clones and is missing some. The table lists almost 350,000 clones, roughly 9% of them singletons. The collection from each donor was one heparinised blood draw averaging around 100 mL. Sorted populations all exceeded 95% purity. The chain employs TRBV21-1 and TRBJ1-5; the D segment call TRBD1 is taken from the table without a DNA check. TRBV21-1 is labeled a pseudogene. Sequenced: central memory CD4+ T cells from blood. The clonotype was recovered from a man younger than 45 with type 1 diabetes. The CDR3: CASSKAVAGGQPQHF. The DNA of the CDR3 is TGTGCCAGCAGCAAAGCCGTGGCAGGGGGTCAGCCCCAGCATTTT.